This T cell receptor beta chain comes out of a study of molecular identifiers for immune sequencing clone quantification. Study-wide points: With a barcode shared among identical TCR molecules, highly expanded clone sizes could be underestimated. Whereas naive cells kept under 1% of molecules in clones above 20 RNA copies, such clones held over 98% in effectors.

This clonotype was seen ten or more times. Its target is not known. TCRdb used MiXCR to reprocess the PCR reads, holding one entry per CDR3 protein. The table lists about 640,000 distinct CDR3 sequences, about 20% of them singletons, with roughly 0.9% in the top ten. The CDR3 has 12 amino acids. V was trimmed by 6 bases and J by 4 bases, leaving 9 bases between them. Naive CD8 T cells were picked out by sorting for CD8+CD4-CCR7+CD45RA+. The source of this sequence is a human donor in good health. Some libraries in this study had Jurkat cell RNA spiked in. Sequencing was done on a sample of naive CD8+ T cells from blood, with Jurkat cell RNA spiked in. As to subset: FACS-sorted CD8+CD4-CCR7+CD45RA+ naive T cells. V gene TRBV12-3 or TRBV12-4 combines with J gene TRBJ1-1; perhaps TRBD1 as D (6 bases). The CDR3 region has the DNA TGTGCCAGCAGCTTGACAGGCACTGAAGCTTTCTTT. Its protein is CASSLTGTEAFF.